These T cell receptor beta chains were read from a single sample in a study of OX40 agonist ivuxolimab in advanced cancers. Only in-frame clones appear in the TCRdb table, and some are missing; sequencing was by immunoSEQ multiplex PCR. This sample carries 40,000 to 50,000 clones, about 86% of them seen once, and the ten largest clones take about 40%. The input for sequencing was CD4+ or CD8+ T cells sorted from blood, taken in a trial of the OX40 agonist ivuxolimab. The receptors derive from an adult with an advanced solid tumor such as melanoma, head and neck, liver or kidney cancer. Both conserved end residues are part of each CDR3. Fields, in order: clone size, D gene, J gene, V gene, CDR3 protein, CDR3 DNA. D genes are given only for firm matches. The listing skips clone size in some rows; elsewhere it reads once, few, many or a size class.

abundance: NA; d_gene: TRBD1; j_gene: TRBJ1-2; v_gene: TRBV28; CDR3aa: CASSLGQGYGYTF; CDR3nt: TGTGCCAGCAGTTTGGGACAGGGCTATGGCTACACCTTC
abundance: NA; d_gene: NA; j_gene: TRBJ1-1; v_gene: TRBV19; CDR3aa: CASSIAMRARDTEAFF; CDR3nt: TGTGCCAGTAGTATTGCGATGAGGGCGCGGGACACTGAAGCTTTCTTT
abundance: NA; d_gene: NA; j_gene: TRBJ1-1; v_gene: TRBV2; CDR3aa: CASSNQGYTEAFF; CDR3nt: TGTGCCAGCAGTAATCAGGGGTACACTGAAGCTTTCTTT
abundance: NA; d_gene: NA; j_gene: TRBJ2-5; v_gene: TRBV5-4; CDR3aa: CASSFQLQETQYF; CDR3nt: TGTGCCAGCAGCTTTCAACTACAAGAGACCCAGTACTTC
abundance: NA; d_gene: NA; j_gene: TRBJ2-6; v_gene: TRBV30; CDR3aa: CAWILTGVAGANVLTF; CDR3nt: TGTGCCTGGATCCTAACCGGGGTTGCTGGGGCCAACGTCCTGACTTTC
abundance: NA; d_gene: NA; j_gene: TRBJ2-7; v_gene: TRBV5-1; CDR3aa: CASSLQHFYEQYF; CDR3nt: TGCGCCAGCAGCTTGCAGCACTTCTACGAGCAGTACTTC
abundance: once; d_gene: NA; j_gene: TRBJ2-5; v_gene: TRBV7-9; CDR3aa: CASSPSELETQYF; CDR3nt: TGTGCCAGCAGCCCAAGCGAACTAGAGACCCAGTACTTC
abundance: NA; d_gene: NA; j_gene: TRBJ2-5; v_gene: TRBV7-2; CDR3aa: CASAEGQQETQYF; CDR3nt: TGTGCCAGCGCGGAGGGACAGCAAGAGACCCAGTACTTC
abundance: NA; d_gene: NA; j_gene: TRBJ1-2; v_gene: TRBV23-1; CDR3aa: CASSQSNREGGYTF; CDR3nt: TGCGCCAGCAGTCAATCGAACAGGGAGGGTGGCTACACCTTC
abundance: NA; d_gene: NA; j_gene: TRBJ2-1; v_gene: TRBV20-1; CDR3aa: CSAWGNNEQFF; CDR3nt: TGCAGTGCTTGGGGGAACAATGAGCAGTTCTTC
abundance: NA; d_gene: NA; j_gene: TRBJ2-6; v_gene: TRBV28; CDR3aa: CASSLSPSDTRANVLTF; CDR3nt: TGTGCCAGCAGCCTCTCACCATCGGACACTCGGGCCAACGTCCTGACTTTC
abundance: NA; d_gene: TRBD2; j_gene: TRBJ2-7; v_gene: TRBV6-5; CDR3aa: CASRGSAGGGEQYF; CDR3nt: TGTGCCAGCAGAGGGTCAGCGGGAGGAGGGGAGCAGTACTTC
abundance: NA; d_gene: TRBD2; j_gene: TRBJ2-1; v_gene: TRBV5-1; CDR3aa: CASSLVAGGDNEQFF; CDR3nt: TGCGCCAGCAGCCTCGTAGCGGGGGGCGACAATGAGCAGTTCTTC
abundance: NA; d_gene: NA; j_gene: TRBJ2-4; v_gene: TRBV4-1; CDR3aa: CASSQTLEGKNIQYF; CDR3nt: TGCGCCAGCAGCCAGACCCTTGAGGGGAAAAACATTCAGTACTTC
abundance: NA; d_gene: TRBD1; j_gene: TRBJ2-7; v_gene: TRBV5-1; CDR3aa: CASSPGTGQAEQYF; CDR3nt: TGCGCCAGCAGCCCCGGGACAGGGCAGGCCGAGCAGTACTTC
abundance: NA; d_gene: TRBD1; j_gene: TRBJ1-5; v_gene: TRBV10-3; CDR3aa: CAISEGQANQPQHF; CDR3nt: TGTGCCATCAGTGAGGGACAGGCCAATCAGCCCCAGCATTTT
abundance: once; d_gene: TRBD2; j_gene: TRBJ2-2; v_gene: TRBV7-9; CDR3aa: CASSSNSGGSTGELFF; CDR3nt: TGTGCCAGCAGCTCCAATAGCGGGGGATCCACCGGGGAGCTGTTTTTT
abundance: NA; d_gene: NA; j_gene: TRBJ1-2; v_gene: TRBV7-3; CDR3aa: CASSLGEGFGYTF; CDR3nt: TGTGCCAGCAGCTTAGGGGAAGGGTTCGGCTACACCTTC
abundance: NA; d_gene: TRBD2; j_gene: TRBJ2-5; v_gene: TRBV5-4; CDR3aa: CASSGGGVGETQYF; CDR3nt: TGTGCCAGCAGCGGGGGAGGGGTTGGGGAGACCCAGTACTTC
abundance: NA; d_gene: NA; j_gene: TRBJ2-3; v_gene: TRBV7-3; CDR3aa: CASSLAGVVDTQYF; CDR3nt: TGTGCCAGCAGCTTAGCTGGGGTGGTAGATACGCAGTATTTT
abundance: few; d_gene: TRBD1; j_gene: TRBJ1-1; v_gene: TRBV6-7; CDR3aa: CASSYRTGVEAFF; CDR3nt: TGTGCCAGCAGTTACCGGACAGGGGTTGAAGCTTTCTTT
abundance: NA; d_gene: TRBD1; j_gene: TRBJ1-2; v_gene: TRBV6-5; CDR3aa: CASSSNRGLPYGYTF; CDR3nt: TGTGCCAGCAGTTCTAACAGGGGGTTACCCTATGGCTACACCTTC
abundance: NA; d_gene: NA; j_gene: TRBJ2-3; v_gene: TRBV29-1; CDR3aa: CSFIRAYTDTQYF; CDR3nt: TGCAGCTTCATCCGGGCCTACACAGATACGCAGTATTTT
abundance: NA; d_gene: TRBD2; j_gene: TRBJ2-1; v_gene: TRBV5-1; CDR3aa: CASSRTSGGAFNEQFF; CDR3nt: TGCGCCAGCAGCAGGACTAGCGGGGGGGCCTTCAATGAGCAGTTCTTC
abundance: NA; d_gene: NA; j_gene: TRBJ2-3; v_gene: TRBV10-1; CDR3aa: CASSRGVRDTQYF; CDR3nt: TGCGCCAGCAGTAGGGGGGTGCGGGATACGCAGTATTTT
abundance: NA; d_gene: NA; j_gene: TRBJ2-7; v_gene: TRBV6-1; CDR3aa: CASSEGARVYEQYF; CDR3nt: TGTGCCAGCAGTGAAGGGGCCAGGGTCTACGAGCAGTACTTC
abundance: NA; d_gene: TRBD2; j_gene: TRBJ2-3; v_gene: TRBV5-4; CDR3aa: CASSGTSGRTDTQYF; CDR3nt: TGTGCCAGCAGCGGGACTAGCGGGAGGACAGATACGCAGTATTTT
abundance: NA; d_gene: TRBD1; j_gene: TRBJ2-3; v_gene: TRBV4-1; CDR3aa: CASSQGTGVHTQYF; CDR3nt: TGCGCCAGCAGCCAGGGGACAGGGGTTCATACGCAGTATTTT
abundance: NA; d_gene: NA; j_gene: TRBJ1-4; v_gene: TRBV7-2; CDR3aa: CASSLFATNEKLFF; CDR3nt: TGTGCCAGCAGCTTATTCGCAACTAATGAAAAACTGTTTTTT
abundance: NA; d_gene: TRBD2; j_gene: TRBJ2-5; v_gene: TRBV7-9; CDR3aa: CASSLILAGGETQYF; CDR3nt: TGTGCCAGCAGCTTAATCTTAGCGGGGGGGGAGACCCAGTACTTC
abundance: NA; d_gene: NA; j_gene: TRBJ1-4; v_gene: TRBV4-1; CDR3aa: CASSPRADATNEKLFF; CDR3nt: TGCGCCAGCAGCCCACGGGCCGATGCAACTAATGAAAAACTGTTTTTT
abundance: NA; d_gene: NA; j_gene: TRBJ1-1; v_gene: TRBV5-6; CDR3aa: CASSLRQATNTEAFF; CDR3nt: TGTGCCAGCAGCTTGAGGCAGGCTACGAACACTGAAGCTTTCTTT
abundance: NA; d_gene: NA; j_gene: TRBJ1-2; v_gene: TRBV6-1; CDR3aa: CAISSANYGYTF; CDR3nt: TGTGCCATTAGCTCAGCTAACTATGGCTACACCTTC
abundance: NA; d_gene: TRBD1; j_gene: TRBJ2-2; v_gene: TRBV6-5; CDR3aa: CASRGGQGASGELFF; CDR3nt: TGTGCCAGCAGGGGGGGACAGGGTGCCTCCGGGGAGCTGTTTTTT
abundance: NA; d_gene: TRBD1; j_gene: TRBJ2-5; v_gene: TRBV28; CDR3aa: CASSDRGQDQETQYF; CDR3nt: TGTGCCAGCAGCGACAGGGGCCAGGACCAAGAGACCCAGTACTTC
abundance: NA; d_gene: NA; j_gene: TRBJ2-7; v_gene: TRBV9; CDR3aa: CASSVSVSGGSYEQYF; CDR3nt: TGTGCCAGCAGCGTAAGTGTCTCGGGCGGCTCCTACGAGCAGTACTTC
abundance: NA; d_gene: NA; j_gene: TRBJ1-5; v_gene: TRBV10-1; CDR3aa: CASSERVRGPQHF; CDR3nt: TGCGCCAGCAGTGAGAGGGTGAGGGGGCCCCAGCATTTT
abundance: NA; d_gene: TRBD2; j_gene: TRBJ2-5; v_gene: TRBV18; CDR3aa: CASSPNSGLYETQYF; CDR3nt: TGTGCCAGCTCACCAAATAGCGGGCTTTATGAGACCCAGTACTTC
abundance: few; d_gene: TRBD1; j_gene: TRBJ2-4; v_gene: TRBV4-1; CDR3aa: CASSLTGNDRNF; CDR3nt: TGCGCCAGCAGCCTGACAGGGAACGATAGGAACTTC
abundance: NA; d_gene: TRBD1; j_gene: TRBJ1-1; v_gene: TRBV5-1; CDR3aa: CASSYRGGNTEAFF; CDR3nt: TGCGCCAGCAGCTACAGGGGAGGGAACACTGAAGCTTTCTTT
abundance: NA; d_gene: NA; j_gene: TRBJ2-5; v_gene: TRBV5-1; CDR3aa: CASSLGTEETQYF; CDR3nt: TGCGCCAGCAGCTTGGGGACGGAAGAGACCCAGTACTTC
abundance: NA; d_gene: NA; j_gene: TRBJ1-3; v_gene: TRBV28; CDR3aa: CASGGGSSGNTIYF; CDR3nt: TGTGCCAGCGGGGGAGGGTCCTCTGGAAACACCATATATTTT
abundance: NA; d_gene: TRBD2; j_gene: TRBJ2-7; v_gene: TRBV27; CDR3aa: CASSSAGVPGNEQYF; CDR3nt: TGTGCCAGCAGTTCAGCGGGAGTTCCAGGGAACGAGCAGTACTTC
abundance: NA; d_gene: TRBD1; j_gene: TRBJ2-7; v_gene: TRBV6-4; CDR3aa: CASRPRQGSYEQYF; CDR3nt: TGTGCCAGCAGACCGAGACAGGGGTCCTACGAGCAGTACTTC
abundance: few; d_gene: NA; j_gene: TRBJ1-5; v_gene: TRBV2; CDR3aa: CASSAGNSNQPQHF; CDR3nt: TGTGCCAGCAGTGCGGGGAATAGCAATCAGCCCCAGCATTTT
abundance: NA; d_gene: TRBD2; j_gene: TRBJ2-5; v_gene: TRBV2; CDR3aa: CASSGLAGATETQYF; CDR3nt: TGTGCCAGCTCTGGACTAGCGGGAGCAACAGAGACCCAGTACTTC
abundance: NA; d_gene: NA; j_gene: TRBJ1-1; v_gene: TRBV28; CDR3aa: CASSETPGRTNTEAFF; CDR3nt: TGTGCCAGCAGTGAAACTCCCGGGAGAACGAACACTGAAGCTTTCTTT
abundance: NA; d_gene: NA; j_gene: TRBJ1-4; v_gene: TRBV6-6; CDR3aa: CASSYSVVATNEKLFF; CDR3nt: TGTGCCAGCAGTTACTCGGTGGTAGCAACTAATGAAAAACTGTTTTTT
abundance: few; d_gene: NA; j_gene: TRBJ1-2; v_gene: TRBV5-1; CDR3aa: CASSFRTANYGYTF; CDR3nt: TGCGCCAGCAGCTTCAGGACAGCTAACTATGGCTACACCTTC
abundance: NA; d_gene: NA; j_gene: TRBJ2-7; v_gene: TRBV21-1; CDR3aa: CASSLDFYEQYF; CDR3nt: TGTGCCAGCAGCCTAGACTTCTACGAGCAGTACTTC